This T cell receptor (beta chain) appears in the sequencing data of a study of post-analysis software for immune sequencing data. As for the study in general: The disease courses covered relapsing-remitting, secondary progressive and progressive-relapsing multiple sclerosis. Study conclusions and caveats: The study found significantly lower normalized Chao1 diversity in multiple sclerosis patients than in controls. When patients were compared with controls, about five TRBV segments were more frequent, TRBV5-6, TRBV5-1 and TRBV20-1 among them. Strong same-batch co-clustering of samples appeared with F measure clustering.

Turning to this clonotype: The antigen remains undetermined.

TCR beta libraries were prepared from cDNA with unique molecular identifiers. MiXCR, applied by TCRdb to the PCR reads, yields one record per CDR3 protein. The repertoire holds 650,000 to 900,000 distinct CDR3 sequences, with about half as singletons. The CDR3 extends over 14 amino acids. V lost 1 base, J lost 6 bases, and 2 bases stayed unmatched. Germline CDR1 SGHAT, CDR2 FQNNGV. The clonotype originates from a girl between 10 and 17 years old with multiple sclerosis. The sequencing input was blood. The chain uses TRBV11-2 and TRBJ2-3, with TRBD1 matching over 9 bases. The CDR3 nucleotides are TGTGCCAGCAGCTTAGGACAGGGGGTGGATACGCAGTATTTT. Its protein product is CASSLGQGVDTQYF.